This T cell receptor (beta chain) was recorded in a study of blood T cell repertoires in COVID-19. CDR3 length: 14 amino acids. Per germline, CDR1 SGHTA and CDR2 FQGNSA. Trimming removed 8 bases from V and 5 bases from J, with 18 bases in between. Libraries were prepared by immunoSEQ multiplex PCR; TCRdb keeps only in-frame clonotypes and omits some of them. In the table there are around 340,000 clones, 75% to 90% of which are singletons. The source material was peripheral blood. This chain links TRBV7-2 with TRBJ2-5; TRBD2 is a possible D gene (6 bases). This sequence originates from a woman aged 60-70 years with COVID-19, enrolled during active disease. The DNA for the CDR3 is TGTGCCAGCGGCCAAGCGGGTGGAAGGGAGACCCAGTACTTC. Amino acid sequence: CASGQAGGRETQYF. The full variable domain, with the rest looked up from reference TRBV7-2 and TRBJ2-5, is GAGVSQSPSNKVTEKGKDVELRCDPISGHTALYWYRQSLGQGLEFLIYFQGNSAPDKSGLPSDRFSAERTGGSVSTLTIQRTQQEDSAVYLCASGQAGGRETQYFGPGTRLLVL.